Listed below are T cell receptor beta chains from one sample, sequenced in a study of PD-L1 blockade in urothelial cancer. Measured with immunoSEQ multiplex PCR; TCRdb has only the in-frame clones, and not every one. This sample yields some 51,000 clones, of which roughly 86% are seen a single time; under 20% belongs to the top ten. The starting material was PBMCs, obtained around atezolizumab (anti-PD-L1) treatment. The origin of the receptors is a man aged 55 to 70 with urothelial cancer. Each CDR3 is given with its conserved first and last residue. The order of the fields is D gene, J gene, clone size, V gene, CDR3 DNA, CDR3 protein. D genes are given only for firm matches. Some rows have no size entry. The others give once, few or many, or a class for an expanded clone.

d_call: .
j_call: TRBJ2-4
clone_size: .
v_call: TRBV18
cdr3_nt: TGTGCCAGCTCACCACCGGACAGCCCTAAAAACATTCAGTACTTC
cdr3_aa: CASSPPDSPKNIQYF

d_call: .
j_call: TRBJ2-2
clone_size: .
v_call: TRBV29-1
cdr3_nt: TGCAGCGCCGAACAGGGTTCTGCCACCGGGGAGCTGTTTTTT
cdr3_aa: CSAEQGSATGELFF

d_call: .
j_call: TRBJ2-4
clone_size: .
v_call: TRBV30
cdr3_nt: TGTGCCTGGAGTAGGGACACAACCAAAAACATTCAGTACTTC
cdr3_aa: CAWSRDTTKNIQYF

d_call: .
j_call: TRBJ1-6
clone_size: .
v_call: TRBV6-6
cdr3_nt: TGTGCCAGCAGTTACGGAGAGAATTCACCCCTCCACTTT
cdr3_aa: CASSYGENSPLHF

d_call: .
j_call: TRBJ2-7
clone_size: .
v_call: TRBV28
cdr3_nt: TGTGCCAGCAGCTCTATGTACGAGCAGTACTTC
cdr3_aa: CASSSMYEQYF

d_call: .
j_call: TRBJ1-1
clone_size: .
v_call: TRBV4-2
cdr3_nt: TGTGCCAGCAGCCAAGGCCTGGGGACAACGAACACTGAAGCTTTCTTT
cdr3_aa: CASSQGLGTTNTEAFF

d_call: TRBD1
j_call: TRBJ1-5
clone_size: .
v_call: TRBV10-1
cdr3_nt: TGCGCCAGCAGTGAAGGGGGCTATCAGCCCCAGCATTTT
cdr3_aa: CASSEGGYQPQHF

d_call: .
j_call: TRBJ2-2
clone_size: .
v_call: TRBV5-1
cdr3_nt: TGCGCCAGCAGCTTAAGTCACAGCAACACCGGGGAGCTGTTTTTT
cdr3_aa: CASSLSHSNTGELFF

d_call: TRBD1
j_call: TRBJ1-2
clone_size: .
v_call: TRBV29-1
cdr3_nt: TGCAGCGTTTTCCTCCAGACAGGGACCATCTATGGCTACACCTTC
cdr3_aa: CSVFLQTGTIYGYTF

d_call: .
j_call: TRBJ2-5
clone_size: .
v_call: TRBV6-5
cdr3_nt: TGTGCCAGCATGCGGGGAGAGACCCAGTACTTC
cdr3_aa: CASMRGETQYF

d_call: .
j_call: TRBJ1-6
clone_size: once
v_call: TRBV18
cdr3_nt: TGTGCCAGCTCTCCCAGGGGCGCAGGTTCACCCCTCCACTTT
cdr3_aa: CASSPRGAGSPLHF

d_call: .
j_call: TRBJ2-2
clone_size: .
v_call: TRBV6-5
cdr3_nt: TGTGCCAGCAACCTGGGCGCGGGCCGCACCGGGGAGCTGTTTTTT
cdr3_aa: CASNLGAGRTGELFF

d_call: .
j_call: TRBJ2-1
clone_size: few
v_call: TRBV7-6
cdr3_nt: TGTGCCAGCAGCCTCTCCGGGACCTACAATGAGCAGTTCTTC
cdr3_aa: CASSLSGTYNEQFF

d_call: TRBD1
j_call: TRBJ1-2
clone_size: .
v_call: TRBV7-2
cdr3_nt: TGTGCCAGCAGCTCTGCAGGGGGATCTTATGGCTACACCTTC
cdr3_aa: CASSSAGGSYGYTF

d_call: .
j_call: TRBJ1-1
clone_size: .
v_call: TRBV6-1
cdr3_nt: TGTGCCAGCAGTGGTGCGGGCATGAACACTGAAGCTTTCTTT
cdr3_aa: CASSGAGMNTEAFF